What follows are 12 T cell receptor beta chains derived from one specimen sequenced in a study of blood T cell repertoires in COVID-19. The protocol was immunoSEQ multiplex PCR, while the TCRdb copy is restricted to in-frame clones and leaves out a portion. The sample contains some 390,000 clones, over 75% of which appear only once. What was sequenced was peripheral blood. The receptors here all came from a woman aged 55-75 years with COVID-19, enrolled during active disease.

The rearrangement joins TRBV5-1 to TRBJ1-6, with D hard to call. The V and J ends lost 4 bases and 5 bases respectively, with 4 bases between them. The CDR3 totals 12 residues. Germline CDR1 reads SGHRS; CDR2 reads YFSETQ. The CDR3 sequence: CASSTDNSPLHF. The CDR3 DNA sequence: TGCGCCAGCAGCACAGATAATTCACCCCTCCACTTT.

V usage is TRBV5-1 and J usage is TRBJ2-7; D perhaps matches TRBD1 (5 bases). Trimming stripped 2 bases from V and 4 bases from J, with 13 bases between. Germline V gene data show CDR1 as SGHRS and CDR2 as YFSETQ. CDR3 size: 14 residues. In nucleotides, the CDR3 is TGCGCCAGCAGCTTAGCGACGGACAATTACGAGCAGTACTTC. Protein: CASSLATDNYEQYF.

The chain links TRBV28 to TRBJ1-1, with D maybe TRBD1 (5 bases). V lost 3 bases and J lost 3, with 17 bases in between. The CDR3 consists of 16 residues. Germline loops: CDR1 MDHEN, CDR2 SYDVKM. The CDR3 is CASSFLLRGEDTEAFF. Here the CDR3 DNA reads TGTGCCAGCAGTTTTCTCCTCCGGGGGGAGGACACTGAAGCTTTCTTT.

J is TRBJ1-1 and V is TRBV5-5, with 9 bases aligning to TRBD1. CDR1 and CDR2 (germline): SGHKS, YYEKEE (reference sequence). The CDR3 loop spans 15 amino acids. V shed 3 bases, J shed 1 base, and the junction held 4 bases outside the gene matches. CDR3 nucleotides: TGTGCCAGCAGCTCCGGGGACAGGGCGAACACTGAAGCTTTCTTT. It specifies CASSSGDRANTEAFF.

V and J are TRBV19 and TRBJ2-1; TRBD2 aligns across 10 bases. The V and J ends lost 0 bases and 10 bases, in that order; junction bases with no gene match: 9. Germline CDR1 reads LNHDA; CDR2 reads SQIVND (reference sequence). This CDR3 has 16 amino acids. CDR3 sequence (DNA): TGTGCCAGTAGTATAGATGGAGCGGGGGGGCGGAGGGAGCAGTTCTTC. It is translated as CASSIDGAGGRREQFF.

The V and J genes are TRBV28 and TRBJ1-2; 8 bases fit TRBD1. V dropped 1 base and J dropped 4; count of bases not matched to a gene: 11. Germline V CDR1 and CDR2: MDHEN, SYDVKM. This CDR3 spans 17 amino acids. The CDR3 DNA reads TGTGCCAGCAGTTTATTCCCGGACAGGGATCCTTTCTATGGCTACACCTTC. Translation: CASSLFPDRDPFYGYTF.

V and J are TRBV5-5 and TRBJ2-2; 8 bases fit TRBD2. V shed 0 bases and J 4 bases; nucleotides not matched to a gene: 8. CDR3 length: 17 residues. The V gene's germline CDR1 is SGHKS and CDR2 YYEKEE (reference sequence). The CDR3 DNA is TGTGCCAGCAGCTTGGGGCCCGAGCGGGGGATCACCGGGGAGCTGTTTTTT. Amino acids: CASSLGPERGITGELFF.

This sequence joins TRBV9 and TRBJ2-7; 9 bases agree with TRBD1. This CDR3 contains 14 residues. Germline V gene sequence: CDR1 SGDLS, CDR2 YYNGEE. Unmatched junction bases numbered 6, after V lost 4 bases and J lost 4 bases. The CDR3 DNA follows: TGTGCCAGCAGCAGGACAGGGGCCCAGTACGAGCAGTACTTC. Protein product: CASSRTGAQYEQYF.

The chain recombines TRBV5-1 with TRBJ2-3, with D uncertain. The V gene's germline CDR1 is SGHRS and CDR2 YFSETQ. This CDR3 has 15 residues. The V and J ends lost 1 base and 0 bases respectively, with 9 bases between them. The CDR3 DNA sequence: TGCGCCAGCAGCTTGCTCGTATCTAGCACAGATACGCAGTATTTT. It yields the protein CASSLLVSSTDTQYF.

The genes are TRBV4-2 and TRBJ2-1, with TRBD2 as a possible D gene (6 bases). V lost 0 bases, J lost 5 bases, and 23 bases lay in between. The CDR3 consists of 19 residues. CDR1 and CDR2 (germline): LGHNA, YNFKEQ. This CDR3 reads CASSQDWAGRLIGHNEQFF. CDR3 nucleotide sequence: TGTGCCAGCAGCCAAGATTGGGCAGGGAGGTTAATTGGTCACAATGAGCAGTTCTTC.

This clone was picked up a small number of times. This sequence joins TRBV4-2 and TRBJ1-1, with a possible D match to TRBD1 (5 bases). The CDR3 has 17 amino acids. Trimming pared 2 bases from V and 1 base from J, leaving 17 bases between. Germline values: CDR1 LGHNA, CDR2 YNFKEQ. The CDR3 coding sequence is TGTGCCAGCAGCCAACCTCTCTTGGCCCAGGGGAACACTGAAGCTTTCTTT. Protein product: CASSQPLLAQGNTEAFF.

This chain connects TRBV9 to TRBJ1-1; D gene ambiguous. The CDR3 covers 14 residues. Germline loops: CDR1 SGDLS, CDR2 YYNGEE. V lost 3 bases, J lost 5 bases, and 14 bases lay in between. The CDR3 nucleotides read TGTGCCAGCAGCGAAAGAACGGGGTGGACTGAAGCTTTCTTT. This translates into CASSERTGWTEAFF.